This TCR beta chain was sequenced during a study of T cells in Graves' hyperthyroidism and ophthalmopathy. No progression to ophthalmopathy during 18 months of follow-up defined stable disease. Based on clinical symptoms, serum thyroxine and TRAb, thyroid ultrasound and orbital computed tomography, diagnoses were reached. The PBMCs studied were ones that came from 10 ml fresh peripheral blood. There were TCR beta CDR3 regions amplified from RNA transcripts. HTBI primers were the set used in a first-round RT-PCR of the TCR CDR3. TCRdb redid the calling of the multiplex PCR reads with MiXCR, one entry per CDR3 protein. The sample yields more than 150,000 distinct CDR3 sequences, approximately 15% seen once. This clonotype was found many times. This receptor was obtained from a woman aged 50 to 60 with Graves' hyperthyroidism. Sequencing used blood.

CDR3 nucleotide sequence: TGCAGTGCTAGACTACAGGGAGTAATATCCTACGAGCAGTACTTC. Protein: CSARLQGVISYEQYF. This sequence joins TRBV20-1 and TRBJ2-7; tentatively, D is TRBD1 (6 bases). This CDR3 has 15 amino acids. CDR1 and CDR2 from the germline V gene are DFQATT and SNEGSKA (reference sequence). Trimming stripped 2 bases from V and 1 base from J, with 15 bases between.